This entry lists 10 T cell receptor beta chains sequenced from one sample in a study of blood T cell repertoires in COVID-19. Data came from immunoSEQ multiplex PCR; TCRdb stores just in-frame clones and leaves some out. The sample records roughly 420,000 clones, 88% being singletons. Sequencing was performed on PBMCs or T cells enriched from blood (not recorded which). The receptors derive from a woman aged 30 to 39 with acute COVID-19.

The genes are TRBV19 and TRBJ1-1, with D possibly being TRBD1 (5 bases). Trimming pared 1 base from V and 7 bases from J, leaving 13 bases between. Germline V gene sequence: CDR1 LNHDA, CDR2 SQIVND (reference sequence). CDR3 length equals 14 residues. This CDR3 reads CASSIAAGPFEAFF. CDR3 nucleotide sequence: TGTGCCAGTAGTATAGCGGCGGGACCGTTTGAAGCTTTCTTT.

J is TRBJ2-7 and V is TRBV5-5; D uncertain. This CDR3 is 17 amino acids long. The V end lost 0 bases, the J end lost 3 bases, and 19 bases lay between the germline ends. Looked up from germline, CDR1 is SGHKS and CDR2 is YYEKEE (reference sequence). CDR3 DNA sequence: TGTGCCAGCAGCTTGGAATTCAACTGGTTGAATTACTACGAGCAGTACTTC. Its translation: CASSLEFNWLNYYEQYF. Supplemented by reference TRBV5-5 and TRBJ2-7, the full variable domain reads DAGVTQSPTHLIKTRGQQVTLRCSPISGHKSVSWYQQVLGQGPQFIFQYYEKEERGRGNFPDRFSARQFPNYSSELNVNALLLGDSALYLCASSLEFNWLNYYEQYFGPGTRLTVT.

The V call is TRBV4-1, the J call TRBJ2-7, with D maybe TRBD2 (5 bases). The ends were cut back, 4 bases at V and 5 bases at J, with 18 bases in the middle. The CDR3 runs 15 residues. From germline, CDR1 is MGHRA and CDR2 YSYEKL. The CDR3 sequence is CASSPQGGLPDEQYF. As DNA, the CDR3 is TGCGCCAGCAGCCCCCAAGGCGGACTCCCGGACGAGCAGTACTTC.

The V call is TRBV11-2, the J call TRBJ1-4; TRBD1 agrees at 8 bases. Germline values: CDR1 SGHAT, CDR2 FQNNGV. CDR3 length: 16 residues. The trim removed 2 bases at V and 1 base at J, leaving 3 bases unmatched. CDR3 sequence: CASSLTDRGTNEKLFF. The CDR3 nucleotides are TGTGCCAGCAGCTTAACCGACAGGGGAACTAATGAAAAACTGTTTTTT.

The rearrangement uses TRBV7-8 and TRBJ2-1; D may be TRBD1 (5 bases). The CDR3 sequence is 17 residues long. Trimming took off 2 bases at V and 0 bases at J, with 14 bases between the two ends. Germline V lookup: CDR1 SGHVS, CDR2 FQNEAQ. The CDR3 sequence: CASSLRQTQSSYNEQFF. The DNA of the CDR3 is TGTGCCAGCAGCTTACGACAGACCCAAAGCTCCTACAATGAGCAGTTCTTC.

Only a few counts were recorded for this clone. The CDR3 here is CASSQDPGTGKGTKNIQYF. The CDR3, as DNA: TGTGCCAGCAGCCAGGACCCCGGGACAGGGAAAGGAACCAAAAACATTCAGTACTTC. The rearrangement joins TRBV3-1 (or the pseudogene TRBV3-2) to TRBJ2-4, with 9 bases aligning to TRBD1. This CDR3 has 19 residues. Unmatched junction bases numbered 14, after V lost 3 bases and J lost 2 bases. Germline V gene sequence: CDR1 LGHDT, CDR2 YNNKEL (reference sequence).

The rearrangement links TRBV5-8 to TRBJ1-5, with TRBD1 matching 11 bases. Germline CDR1 SGHTS, CDR2 YDEGEE. The V segment lost 3 bases and the J segment 7 bases; nucleotides outside the gene matches: 6. There are 15 residues in the CDR3. The CDR3 protein is CASSSGTGGVQPQHF. CDR3 DNA: TGTGCCAGCAGCTCCGGGACAGGGGGAGTGCAGCCCCAGCATTTT.

The V call is TRBV9, the J call TRBJ2-3; 10 nucleotides align to TRBD2. The germline V gene has CDR1 SGDLS and CDR2 YYNGEE. V lost 3 bases to trimming and J lost 3 bases; unmatched junction nucleotides: 10. There are 17 residues in the CDR3. CDR3 loop: CASSGRGGLASTDTQYF. The DNA of the CDR3 is TGTGCCAGCAGCGGACGGGGGGGACTAGCGTCGACAGATACGCAGTATTTT.

This clone was recorded a few times. This chain connects TRBV9 to TRBJ1-5, with TRBD1 matching 9 bases. V dropped 3 bases and J dropped 7; count of bases not matched to a gene: 8. Germline values: CDR1 SGDLS, CDR2 YYNGEE. This CDR3 contains 15 residues. CDR3 DNA: TGTGCCAGCAGCGAGGGGACAGGGTGGTACCAGCCCCAGCATTTT. Residues: CASSEGTGWYQPQHF.

The genes are TRBV19 and TRBJ2-6, with D perhaps matching TRBD1 (6 bases). The CDR3 is 15 amino acids. Germline CDR1 LNHDA, CDR2 SQIVND (reference sequence). Trimming removed 5 bases at V and 2 bases at J, with 10 bases between. CDR3 bases: TGTGCCAGTAGTCTTGAGGGGGCTGGGGCCAACGTCCTGACTTTC. It is translated as CASSLEGAGANVLTF.